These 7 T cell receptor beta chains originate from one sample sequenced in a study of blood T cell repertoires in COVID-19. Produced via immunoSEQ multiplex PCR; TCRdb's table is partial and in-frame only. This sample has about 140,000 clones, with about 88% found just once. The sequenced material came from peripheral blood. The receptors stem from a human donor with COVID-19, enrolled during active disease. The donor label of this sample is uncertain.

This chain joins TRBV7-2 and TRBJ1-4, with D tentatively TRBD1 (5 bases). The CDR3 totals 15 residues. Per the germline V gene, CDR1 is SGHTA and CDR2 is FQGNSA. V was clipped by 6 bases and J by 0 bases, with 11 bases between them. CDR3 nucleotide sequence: TGTGCCAGCAGAAGACAGCGATCAACTAATGAAAAACTGTTTTTT. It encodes CASRRQRSTNEKLFF.

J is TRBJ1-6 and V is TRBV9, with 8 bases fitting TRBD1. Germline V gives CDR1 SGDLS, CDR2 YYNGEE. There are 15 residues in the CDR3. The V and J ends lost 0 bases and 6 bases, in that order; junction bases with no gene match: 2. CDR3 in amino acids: CASSVVDRGNSPLHF. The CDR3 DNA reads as TGTGCCAGCAGCGTAGTCGACAGGGGTAATTCACCCCTCCACTTT.

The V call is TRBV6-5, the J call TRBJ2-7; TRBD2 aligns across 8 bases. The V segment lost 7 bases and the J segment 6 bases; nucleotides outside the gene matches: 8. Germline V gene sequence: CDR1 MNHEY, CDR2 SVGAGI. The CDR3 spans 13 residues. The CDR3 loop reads CASIGAGGLEQYF. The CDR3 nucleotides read TGTGCCAGCATTGGCGCGGGAGGACTCGAGCAGTACTTC.

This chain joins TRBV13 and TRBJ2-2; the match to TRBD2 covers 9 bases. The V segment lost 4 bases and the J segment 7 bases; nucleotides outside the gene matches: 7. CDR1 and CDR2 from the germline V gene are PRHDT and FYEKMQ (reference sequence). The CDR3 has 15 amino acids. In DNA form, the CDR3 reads TGTGCCAGCAGCTCGGCGGGGGGGCCAGGCGGGGAGCTGTTTTTT. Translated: CASSSAGGPGGELFF.

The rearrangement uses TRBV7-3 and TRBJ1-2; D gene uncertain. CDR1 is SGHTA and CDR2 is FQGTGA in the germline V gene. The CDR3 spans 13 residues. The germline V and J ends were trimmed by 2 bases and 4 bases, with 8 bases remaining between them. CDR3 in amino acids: CASSLDGGYGYTF. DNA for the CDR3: TGTGCCAGCAGCTTAGACGGCGGCTATGGCTACACCTTC.

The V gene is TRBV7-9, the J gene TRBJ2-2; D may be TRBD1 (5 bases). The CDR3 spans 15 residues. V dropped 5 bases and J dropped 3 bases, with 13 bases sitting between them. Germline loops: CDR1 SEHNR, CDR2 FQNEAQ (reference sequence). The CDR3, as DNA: TGTGCCAGCAGCGAAGCAGGGTATGACACCGGGGAGCTGTTTTTT. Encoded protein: CASSEAGYDTGELFF.

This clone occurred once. The CDR3 reads CASSWARDQPQHF. The CDR3 DNA is TGTGCCAGCAGCTGGGCCCGAGATCAGCCCCAGCATTTT. The rearrangement joins TRBV7-9 to TRBJ1-5; D is ambiguous. This CDR3 has 13 residues. Trimming removed 4 bases from V and 5 bases from J, with 9 bases in between. Germline values: CDR1 SEHNR, CDR2 FQNEAQ (reference sequence).